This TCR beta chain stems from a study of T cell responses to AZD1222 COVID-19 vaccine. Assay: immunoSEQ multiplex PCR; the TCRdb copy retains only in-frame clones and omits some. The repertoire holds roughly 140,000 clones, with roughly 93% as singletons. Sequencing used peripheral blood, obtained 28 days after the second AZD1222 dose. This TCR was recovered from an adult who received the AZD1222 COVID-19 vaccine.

The CDR3 DNA reads as TGTGCCAGTAGTATGCGGGGGGGACTAGCGGGCAATGAGCAGTTCTTC. As protein: CASSMRGGLAGNEQFF. The V and J genes are TRBV19 and TRBJ2-1, with TRBD2 matching 12 bases. Germline V gives CDR1 LNHDA, CDR2 SQIVND (reference sequence). The CDR3 length is 16 residues. V lost 3 bases to trimming and J lost 6 bases; unmatched junction nucleotides: 6.